Presented here are 13 T cell receptor beta chains from one specimen sequenced in a study of CD8+ T cells in alopecia areata. Extracted RNA was reverse transcribed into cDNA, the sequencing template. Libraries were prepared by immunoSEQ multiplex PCR; TCRdb keeps only in-frame clonotypes and omits some of them. Of roughly 150,000 clones detected, about 54% appear once; the ten largest clones hold over 4%. Sequencing was performed on CD4+ T cells sorted from blood. The receptor set was obtained from a human donor in good health.

This chain joins TRBV25-1 and TRBJ2-4; TRBD2 is a possible D gene (6 bases). The CDR3 length is 11 residues. From germline, CDR1 is MGHDK and CDR2 SYGVNS. Trimming took off 6 bases at V and 8 bases at J, with 8 bases between the two ends. The CDR3 reads CASRWGDIQYF. As DNA, the CDR3 is TGTGCCAGCAGGTGGGGGGACATTCAGTACTTC. The entire variable domain, with the rest obtained from reference TRBV25-1 and TRBJ2-4, is as follows: EADIYQTPRYLVIGTGKKITLECSQTMGHDKMYWYQQDPGMELHLIHYSYGVNSTEKGDLSSESTVSRIRTEHFPLTLESARPSHTSQYLCASRWGDIQYFGAGTRLSVL.

A note on this clone: Other DNA sequences in the same sample also yield this CDR3. The chain employs TRBV15 and TRBJ1-4; tentatively, D is TRBD1 (5 bases). This CDR3 contains 13 residues. The germline gives CDR1 LNHNV, CDR2 YYDKDF (reference sequence). V shed 6 bases and J shed 4 bases, with 9 bases lying between them. The CDR3 loop reads CATSRQFNEKLFF. Here the CDR3 DNA reads TGTGCCACCAGTCGACAGTTTAATGAAAAACTGTTTTTT. The variable domain in full, completed from reference TRBV15 and TRBJ1-4, reads DAMVIQNPRYQVTQFGKPVTLSCSQTLNHNVMYWYQQKSSQAPKLLFHYYDKDFNNEADTPDNFQSRRPNTSFCFLDIRSPGLGDTAMYLCATSRQFNEKLFFGSGTQLSVL.

This clone has just a few counts. V and J are TRBV29-1 and TRBJ1-3, with TRBD1 matching 9 bases. Germline V gives CDR1 SQVTM, CDR2 ANQGSEA. J lost 0 bases, V lost 7 bases, and 7 bases had no gene match. This CDR3 is built from 15 residues. The CDR3 here is CSARTGAPSGNTIYF. The CDR3 nucleotides read TGCAGCGCCCGGACAGGGGCGCCCTCTGGAAACACCATATATTTT.

V and J are TRBV7-3 and TRBJ2-6; the D call may be TRBD1 or TRBD2 (5 bases each). The CDR3 is 15 residues long. Germline assignment: CDR1 SGHTA and CDR2 FQGTGA. V lost 3 bases to trimming and J lost 8 bases, with 14 bases between them. The CDR3 sequence: CASSFGLGPSNVLTF. The CDR3 DNA is TGTGCCAGCAGCTTCGGCCTGGGACCGTCCAACGTCCTGACTTTC.

This clone appeared a few times. The chain uses TRBV25-1 and TRBJ2-5, with D tentatively TRBD1 (5 bases). This CDR3 is 14 amino acids long. Trimming shortened V by 4 bases and J by 8 bases, and 17 bases separated the two germline ends. Germline V gives CDR1 MGHDK, CDR2 SYGVNS. CDR3 DNA sequence: TGTGCCAGCAGTGCGCCAGGCAAAAGGGGAACCCAGTACTTC. It yields the protein CASSAPGKRGTQYF. Variable domain in full (rest from reference TRBV25-1 and TRBJ2-5): EADIYQTPRYLVIGTGKKITLECSQTMGHDKMYWYQQDPGMELHLIHYSYGVNSTEKGDLSSESTVSRIRTEHFPLTLESARPSHTSQYLCASSAPGKRGTQYFGPGTRLLVL.

This chain connects TRBV29-1 to TRBJ1-1; D possibly corresponds to TRBD1 (5 bases). This CDR3 is built from 15 residues. Trimming took 6 bases from V and 0 from J, leaving 17 bases between them. CDR1 and CDR2 from the germline V gene are SQVTM and ANQGSEA. CDR3 nucleotides: TGCAGCGTACTATACACCGGGACGGTGAACACTGAAGCTTTCTTT. Its translation is CSVLYTGTVNTEAFF.

The genes are TRBV5-4 and TRBJ1-2; D gene ambiguous. CDR1 SGHNT and CDR2 YYREEE come from the germline V gene (reference sequence). The CDR3 is made up of 12 amino acids. V lost 4 bases, J lost 8 bases, and 12 bases lay in between. The CDR3: CASSHGKGGYTF. The CDR3 bases are TGTGCCAGCAGCCACGGGAAGGGCGGCTACACCTTC.

This clone was seen only once. The same CDR3 can be traced to other DNA sequences in this sample. The rearrangement uses TRBV18 and TRBJ2-7; D gene uncertain. Germline V gene lookup returns CDR1 KGHSH and CDR2 LQKENI. The length of the CDR3 is 12 residues. V lost 3 bases and J lost 4, with 7 bases in between. This chain's CDR3 is CASSPLSYEQYF. CDR3 bases: TGTGCCAGCTCACCTCTCTCTTACGAGCAGTACTTC.

The chain combines TRBV10-3 with TRBJ2-5; TRBD1 aligns across 8 bases. The CDR3 extends over 13 amino acids. The ends lost 7 bases at V and 5 bases at J; junction bases unmatched: 6. The germline V gene has CDR1 ENHRY and CDR2 SYGVKD. The CDR3 DNA reads as TGTGCCATCAAAGGACAGGGTTCGGAGACCCAGTACTTC. It is translated as CAIKGQGSETQYF.

This clone was counted between two and nine times. The chain employs TRBV29-1 and TRBJ1-1; D is possibly TRBD1 (5 bases). Deletions cut 4 bases from V and 2 bases from J, with 14 bases between. Germline V lookup: CDR1 SQVTM, CDR2 ANQGSEA. CDR3 length: 14 amino acids. CDR3 in amino acids: CSVVGTLLNTEAFF. CDR3 DNA: TGCAGCGTTGTAGGGACTCTCCTCAACACTGAAGCTTTCTTT. Full variable domain (outside the CDR3, taken from reference TRBV29-1 and TRBJ1-1): SAVISQKPSRDICQRGTSLTIQCQVDSQVTMMFWYRQQPGQSLTLIATANQGSEATYESGFVIDKFPISRPNLTFSTLTVSNMSPEDSSIYLCSVVGTLLNTEAFFGQGTRLTVV.

V usage is TRBV7-9 and J usage is TRBJ2-5; TRBD1 might be the D (6 bases). The CDR3 is made up of 14 amino acids. Trimming removed 5 bases at V and 3 bases at J, with 13 bases between. The germline V gene has CDR1 SEHNR and CDR2 FQNEAQ (reference sequence). CDR3 nucleotides: TGTGCCAGCAGCCCGAGGGGGACGAAAGAGACCCAGTACTTC. It specifies CASSPRGTKETQYF.

This chain uses TRBV25-1 with TRBJ1-2; D remains ambiguous. From germline, CDR1 is MGHDK and CDR2 SYGVNS. The CDR3 totals 11 residues. The germline V and J ends were trimmed by 5 bases and 4 bases, with 5 bases remaining between them. The DNA for the CDR3 is TGTGCCAGCAGTCTGGGCTATGGCTACACCTTC. Amino acids: CASSLGYGYTF.

Notes on this clone: The sample carries other DNA sequences with the same CDR3. The chain is built from TRBV2 and TRBJ2-5; D gene unclear. Looked up from germline, CDR1 is SNHLY and CDR2 is FYNNEI. The CDR3 length is 11 residues. V was clipped by 2 bases and J by 5 bases, with 3 bases between them. The CDR3 DNA follows: TGTGCCAGCAGTGAAAAGGAGACCCAGTACTTC. Translated, it gives CASSEKETQYF.